A selection of T cell receptor beta chains follows, all from one sample in a study of circulating and synovial CD4+ cells in juvenile arthritis. Clones were sequenced by immunoSEQ multiplex PCR, and TCRdb holds only the in-frame ones, with some missing. The table lists 30,000 to 40,000 clones, 90% to 95% of them singletons. What was sequenced was CD4+ T cells from blood. These receptors all come from a human donor with juvenile idiopathic arthritis. CDR3s include the opening cysteine and the closing phenylalanine or tryptophan. The D gene is left open where the match is weak. Clone sizes are given selectively: once, few, many, or a class where the clone is expanded.

abundance	v_gene	j_gene	d_gene	CDR3aa	CDR3nt
-	TRBV2	TRBJ1-6	-	CAIRGEVNSPLHF	TGTGCCATCAGAGGGGAAGTTAATTCCCCCCTCCACTTT
-	TRBV15	TRBJ2-7	-	CATRKGRDYEQYF	TGTGCCACCCGCAAAGGGAGAGACTACGAGCAGTACTTC
-	TRBV18	TRBJ1-4	-	CASSRGRPNEKLFF	TGTGCCAGCTCACGGGGGCGGCCTAATGAAAAACTGTTTTTT
-	TRBV6-5	TRBJ2-3	TRBD1	CASSLGTEQYF	TGTGCCAGCAGTTTGGGGACAGAGCAGTATTTT
-	TRBV27	TRBJ2-7	TRBD1	CASSFRGQNYEQYF	TGTGCCAGCAGTTTCCGGGGACAGAACTACGAGCAGTACTTC
-	TRBV7-3	TRBJ2-7	TRBD1	CASSLTGTETYEQYF	TGTGCCAGCAGCTTAACAGGGACAGAGACCTACGAGCAGTACTTC
-	TRBV11-2	TRBJ1-1	-	CASSLESGVTEAFF	TGTGCCAGCAGCTTAGAGTCAGGGGTGACTGAAGCTTTCTTT
-	TRBV28	TRBJ1-2	TRBD1	CASGRQGANYGYTF	TGTGCCAGCGGAAGACAGGGGGCGAACTATGGCTACACCTTC
-	TRBV9	TRBJ2-1	TRBD2	CASSVVAGPYNEQFF	TGTGCCAGCAGCGTAGTAGCGGGCCCCTACAATGAGCAGTTCTTC
-	TRBV28	TRBJ1-2	-	CASSLKRGYGYTF	TGTGCCAGCAGTCTAAAACGGGGCTATGGCTACACCTTC
-	TRBV28	TRBJ2-7	-	CASNTWYEQYF	TGTGCCAGCAACACCTGGTACGAGCAGTACTTC
-	TRBV27	TRBJ2-7	TRBD2	CASSFPGLAVYEQYF	TGTGCCAGCAGTTTTCCGGGACTAGCGGTATACGAGCAGTACTTC
-	TRBV19	TRBJ1-5	TRBD1	CAEKRSGQGHQRTYSNQPQHF	TGTGCCGAGAAGAGATCGGGACAGGGACACCAACGAACTTATAGCAATCAGCCCCAGCATTTT
-	TRBV28	TRBJ2-7	-	CASSLGQGSEQYF	TGTGCCAGCAGTTTGGGGCAGGGCAGCGAGCAGTACTTC
-	TRBV7-9	TRBJ1-2	-	CASSLAGGYGYTF	TGTGCCAGCAGCTTAGCGGGGGGCTATGGCTACACCTTC
-	TRBV9	TRBJ2-7	TRBD1	CASSVGGTGVSYEQYF	TGTGCCAGCAGCGTAGGGGGGACAGGGGTATCATACGAGCAGTACTTC
-	TRBV28	TRBJ1-2	TRBD1	CASSFTGQGGYTF	TGTGCCAGCAGTTTTACCGGACAGGGAGGCTACACCTTC
once	TRBV28	TRBJ1-4	-	CASIGGGEGEKLFF	TGTGCCAGCATCGGGGGGGGCGAGGGTGAAAAACTGTTTTTT
-	TRBV11-2	TRBJ2-7	-	CASFPGAGAQSYEQYF	TGTGCCAGCTTCCCGGGGGCGGGGGCTCAGTCCTACGAGCAGTACTTC
-	TRBV27	TRBJ2-7	TRBD2	CASRTSGGAPEQYF	TGTGCCAGCAGAACTAGCGGGGGGGCCCCCGAGCAGTACTTC
-	TRBV7-2	TRBJ2-7	-	CASSLGRTQNYEQYF	TGTGCCAGCAGCTTAGGCCGGACTCAGAACTACGAGCAGTACTTC
-	TRBV2	TRBJ1-4	TRBD1	CASSERTGYEKLFF	TGTGCCAGCAGTGAGCGGACAGGGTATGAAAAACTGTTTTTT
-	TRBV7-8	TRBJ1-5	-	CASSTSRQTSNQPQHF	TGTGCCAGCAGCACCTCGCGACAGACTAGCAATCAGCCCCAGCATTTT